One and the same sample provided the 6 T cell receptor beta chains below, sequenced in a study of T-cell memory formation after mild COVID-19 (dated by TCRdb to the early 2020s). Receptor amplification or capture employed 5' RACE. The sequencing machine was an Illumina NovaSeq 6000. TCRdb reran the public reads through fastp at Q25 and MiXCR, keeping productive beta chains. Each CDR3 protein appears once, grouped with its most common genes and DNA. This sample lists around 250,000 distinct CDR3 sequences; roughly 10% were detected once. 22% of the sample is taken by the ten largest. The specimen sequenced was PBMCs or a T cell subset sorted from them (not recorded which). These receptors were collected from a man aged 18-30 years who had mild COVID-19 (a few samples of this study predate the infection). The sample titles of this study are shuffled in the database, so cell type and time point are left out; the donor was told from shared clones.

This clonotype turned up a few times. The V gene is TRBV24-1, the J gene TRBJ1-1; no clear D gene. Germline V gene sequence: CDR1 KGHDR, CDR2 SFDVKD. V lost 0 bases, J lost 7 bases, and 14 bases lay in between. This CDR3 is 15 amino acids long. The CDR3 DNA sequence: TGTGCCACCAGTGATTTGTGTCCCAGGTGTAGTGAAGCTTTCTTT. This gives the protein CATSDLCPRCSEAFF.

In DNA, the CDR3 is TGCGCCAGCAGCCAGGGGGGGGGGCACCTCACTGAAGCTTTCTTT. Translating it yields CASSQGGGHLTEAFF. The chain joins TRBV4-1 to TRBJ1-1; maybe TRBD1 (6 bases). CDR1 and CDR2 (germline): MGHRA, YSYEKL. Trimming shortened V by 3 bases and J by 4 bases, and 15 bases separated the two germline ends. This CDR3 is 15 amino acids long.

This clonotype was counted a few times. The gene calls are TRBV19 and TRBJ1-5; D might be TRBD1 (5 bases). The CDR3 runs 16 residues. The V gene lost 7 bases and the J gene lost 3 bases, with 19 bases spanning the gap. Germline CDR1 and CDR2: LNHDA and SQIVND (reference sequence). This CDR3 reads CASTTGHPRYNQPQHF. The CDR3, as DNA: TGTGCCAGTACCACAGGACACCCAAGGTACAATCAGCCCCAGCATTTT.

This clonotype occurred a few times. This chain connects TRBV19 to TRBJ1-1, with 7 bases matching TRBD1. V was pared by 7 bases and J by 4 bases, with 9 bases of the junction left unmatched. The CDR3 consists of 14 residues. The germline CDR1 and CDR2 sequences are LNHDA and SQIVND (reference sequence). The CDR3 bases are TGTGCCAGTACCCCCGGGACAGTCAGCACTGAAGCTTTCTTT. It codes for CASTPGTVSTEAFF.

V usage is TRBV24-1 and J usage is TRBJ2-5, with D hard to call. CDR1 and CDR2 (germline): KGHDR, SFDVKD. The CDR3 consists of 13 residues. The V and J ends lost 5 bases and 4 bases respectively, with 10 bases between them. In DNA, the CDR3 is TGTGCCACCAGTGGAACAAACCCAGAGACCCAGTACTTC. Its protein product is CATSGTNPETQYF.

This chain uses TRBV6-5 with TRBJ2-7, with D possibly matching TRBD1 (6 bases). The CDR3 has 17 residues. Per the germline V gene, CDR1 is MNHEY and CDR2 is SVGAGI. Trimming removed 6 bases at V and 4 bases at J, with 25 bases between. The CDR3 protein is CASSRQGKSPYNYEQYF. DNA for the CDR3: TGTGCCAGCAGCCGCCAGGGGAAATCCCCGTACAATTACGAGCAGTACTTC.